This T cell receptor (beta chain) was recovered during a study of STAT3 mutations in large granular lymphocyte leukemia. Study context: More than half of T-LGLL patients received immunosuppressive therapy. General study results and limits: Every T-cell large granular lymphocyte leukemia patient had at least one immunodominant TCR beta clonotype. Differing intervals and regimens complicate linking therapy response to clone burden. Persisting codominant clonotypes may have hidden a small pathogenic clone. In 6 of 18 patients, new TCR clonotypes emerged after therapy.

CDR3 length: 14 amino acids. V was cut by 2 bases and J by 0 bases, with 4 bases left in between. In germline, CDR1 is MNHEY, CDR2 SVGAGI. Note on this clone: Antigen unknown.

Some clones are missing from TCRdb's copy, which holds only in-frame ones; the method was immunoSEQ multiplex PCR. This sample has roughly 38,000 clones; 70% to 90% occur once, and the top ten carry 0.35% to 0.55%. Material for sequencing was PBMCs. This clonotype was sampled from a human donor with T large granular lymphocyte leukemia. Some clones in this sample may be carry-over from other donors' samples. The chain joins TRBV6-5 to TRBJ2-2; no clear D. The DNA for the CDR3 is TGTGCCAGCAGTTACGGCGCGAACACCGGGGAGCTGTTTTTT. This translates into CASSYGANTGELFF.